Below are 32 T cell receptor beta chains sequenced from a single sample in a study of neurological immune-mediated disorders (dated by TCRdb to between 2019 and 2020). The library was made by 5' RACE. Sequenced using an Illumina HiSeq 2500. Through fastp at Q25 and MiXCR, TCRdb rebuilt clones from the public reads, retaining in-frame beta chains. For every CDR3 protein sequence, its rows merge into one entry that carries the most common genes and DNA. This sample lists about 48,000 distinct CDR3 sequences; over 9.5% were detected once. The biggest ten clones account for around 9% of the sample. The time point label for this specimen denotes: longitudinal time-point 3. The sequenced material came from PBMCs. These receptors were taken from a male donor with HTLV-1-associated myelopathy (HAM/TSP).

This clonotype is categorized as large (0.1 to 1%). This rearrangement joins TRBV29-1 to TRBJ2-1; TRBD2 matches at 11 bases. The V and J ends lost 8 bases and 1 base, in that order; junction bases with no gene match: 10. The CDR3 is made up of 16 amino acids. Germline CDR1 SQVTM, CDR2 ANQGSEA. The CDR3 here is CSYISGGAGSYNEQFF. CDR3 bases: TGCAGCTACATTAGCGGGGGGGCGGGGTCCTACAATGAGCAGTTCTTC.

This clonotype has a count of ten or more. This chain links TRBV6-5 with TRBJ1-1, with a tentative D call TRBD1 (5 bases). Trimming pared 7 bases from V and 4 bases from J, leaving 13 bases between. Per the germline V gene, CDR1 is MNHEY and CDR2 is SVGAGI. This CDR3 spans 13 amino acids. The CDR3 region is CASTAPGGTEAFF. The CDR3 DNA sequence: TGTGCCAGCACCGCCCCGGGGGGCACTGAAGCTTTCTTT.

A note on this clonotype: This may come from a read error, since a much larger clone is one base off. The chain is built from TRBV5-1 and TRBJ2-5; tentative D call: TRBD2 (6 bases). From germline, CDR1 is SGHRS and CDR2 YFSETQ. The CDR3 runs to 14 residues. V lost 4 bases, J lost 5 bases, and 15 bases lay in between. The CDR3 protein is CASSVAVAAETQYF. The CDR3 region has the DNA TGCGCCAGCAGCGTAGCGGTGGCGGCGGAGACCCAGTACTTC.

This clonotype has ten or more counts. V and J are TRBV7-9 and TRBJ2-7, with D perhaps given as TRBD1 or TRBD2 (5 bases each). The CDR3 is made up of 12 amino acids. The V end lost 5 bases, the J end lost 2 bases, and 7 bases lay between the germline ends. Germline V lookup: CDR1 SEHNR, CDR2 FQNEAQ (reference sequence). The CDR3: CASSGTTYEQYF. The CDR3 region has the DNA TGTGCCAGCAGCGGGACCACCTACGAGCAGTACTTC.

This clonotype was found a few times. V is TRBV7-2 and J is TRBJ1-6; no clear D gene. V was shortened by 5 bases and J by 15 bases, with 20 bases between the two germline ends. This CDR3 is built from 14 residues. The germline gives CDR1 SGHTA, CDR2 FQGNSA. The CDR3 nucleotides are TGTGCCAGCAGCCGTGACACCCTATGGGAGGGCCTCCACTTT. Amino acid sequence: CASSRDTLWEGLHF.

The rearrangement joins TRBV18 to TRBJ1-1; D unresolved. Per the germline V gene, CDR1 is KGHSH and CDR2 is LQKENI. V was shortened by 3 bases and J by 5 bases, with 16 bases between the two germline ends. This CDR3 spans 15 amino acids. The chain's CDR3 is CASSPRSGDVTEAFF. Written as DNA, the CDR3 is TGTGCCAGCTCACCGAGGAGTGGGGATGTGACTGAAGCTTTCTTT.

This clonotype was detected many times. This sequence joins TRBV20-1 and TRBJ1-3; D is perhaps TRBD1 (5 bases). The CDR3 has 12 amino acids. Trimming shortened V by 4 bases and J by 8 bases, and 12 bases separated the two germline ends. The germline gives CDR1 DFQATT, CDR2 SNEGSKA (reference sequence). CDR3 in DNA: TGCAGTGCTAAACAAAGGGGCGACACCATATATTTT. Its translation is CSAKQRGDTIYF.

This clonotype has ten or more counts. The genes are TRBV20-1 and TRBJ2-7, with TRBD2 as a possible D gene (6 bases). This CDR3 contains 14 residues. CDR1 is DFQATT, CDR2 SNEGSKA, per germline (reference sequence). V lost 3 bases and J lost 5, with 17 bases in between. The CDR3 bases are TGCAGTGCTAGGGCCCTAAGCGGGCCGGACGAGCAGTACTTC. It specifies CSARALSGPDEQYF.

This clonotype was recorded many times. The CDR3 spells CASNRQGVSYEQYF. DNA of the CDR3: TGTGCCAGCAACAGACAGGGTGTCTCCTACGAGCAGTACTTC. The chain links TRBV28 to TRBJ2-7; 7 positions match TRBD1. In germline, CDR1 is MDHEN, CDR2 SYDVKM. CDR3 size: 14 residues. Trimming at V came to 7 bases and at J to 0 bases, leaving 6 bases not matched to a gene. The full variable domain, in which reference TRBV28 and TRBJ2-7 provide the parts outside the CDR3, is DVKVTQSSRYLVKRTGEKVFLECVQDMDHENMFWYRQDPGLGLRLIYFSYDVKMKEKGDIPEGYSVSREKKERFSLILESASTNQTSMYLCASNRQGVSYEQYFGPGTRLTVT.

This clonotype has at least ten counts. This chain links TRBV28 with TRBJ2-5; 10 nucleotides match TRBD2. Germline V gene sequence: CDR1 MDHEN, CDR2 SYDVKM. CDR3 length: 16 residues. V trimming: 8 bases; J trimming: 4 bases; junction bases outside the gene matches: 13. The CDR3 spells CASPPSLAGVGETQYF. CDR3 coding DNA: TGTGCCAGCCCTCCTTCCCTAGCGGGGGTAGGAGAGACCCAGTACTTC.

This clonotype was seen many times. This chain links TRBV20-1 with TRBJ2-7; TRBD2 aligns across 9 bases. The CDR3 length is 13 residues. With 2 bases clipped from V and 2 bases from J, the junction kept 1 base outside the gene matches. From germline, CDR1 is DFQATT and CDR2 SNEGSKA (reference sequence). The CDR3 sequence: CSARLAGPYEQYF. CDR3 in DNA: TGCAGTGCTAGACTAGCGGGGCCCTACGAGCAGTACTTC.

This clonotype was seen ten or more times. The chain employs TRBV5-6 and TRBJ2-7; no clear D. Per germline, CDR1 SGHDT and CDR2 YYEEEE. The ends were cut back, 1 base at V and 4 bases at J, with 9 bases in the middle. This CDR3 contains 13 residues. CDR3 loop: CASSLPGRYEQYF. In DNA, the CDR3 is TGTGCCAGCAGCTTGCCGGGCCGGTACGAGCAGTACTTC.

A few counts support this clonotype. This chain joins TRBV5-1 and TRBJ2-6; TRBD2 matches at 10 bases. With V trimmed by 4 bases and J by 0 bases, 10 bases remained unmatched. The germline CDR1 and CDR2 sequences are SGHRS and YFSETQ. CDR3 length: 19 amino acids. The CDR3 sequence is CASSLASGGPSSGANVLTF. The DNA for the CDR3 is TGCGCCAGCAGCCTGGCTAGCGGGGGCCCTAGCTCTGGGGCCAACGTCCTGACTTTC.

Many counts were recorded for this clonotype. The gene calls are TRBV5-1 and TRBJ2-7; 10 nucleotides line up with TRBD1. This CDR3 is 15 amino acids long. CDR1 is SGHRS, CDR2 YFSETQ, per germline. V lost 4 bases, J lost 6 bases, and 10 bases stayed unmatched. This CDR3 reads CASSPRDRGASEQYF. The CDR3 nucleotides read TGCGCCAGCAGCCCAAGGGACAGGGGAGCCAGCGAGCAGTACTTC.

This clonotype was counted at least ten times. Written as DNA, the CDR3 is TGCGCCAGCAGCTTGAAGAGGTCCACTGAAGCTTTCTTT. Amino acids: CASSLKRSTEAFF. The chain is built from TRBV5-1 and TRBJ1-1, with no clear D. Germline-derived CDR1 and CDR2 are SGHRS and YFSETQ. Trimming took off 1 base at V and 4 bases at J, with 8 bases between the two ends. This CDR3 has 13 amino acids. Using reference TRBV5-1 and TRBJ1-1 for the parts outside the CDR3, the full variable domain is KAGVTQTPRYLIKTRGQQVTLSCSPISGHRSVSWYQQTPGQGLQFLFEYFSETQRNKGNFPGRFSGRQFSNSRSEMNVSTLELGDSALYLCASSLKRSTEAFFGQGTRLTVV.

This clonotype appeared many times. The chain employs TRBV20-1 and TRBJ1-4, with 7 bases matching TRBD1. CDR1 is DFQATT, CDR2 SNEGSKA, per germline (reference sequence). Trimming took 5 bases from V and 8 from J; bases not matched to a gene: 5. The CDR3 extends over 12 amino acids. Here the CDR3 reads CSARTGGEKLFF. The CDR3 DNA reads TGCAGTGCTCGGACAGGAGGCGAAAAACTGTTTTTT.

At least ten counts were recorded for this clonotype. The V call is TRBV2, the J call TRBJ2-5; 8 bases match TRBD1. There are 14 residues in the CDR3. The trim removed 7 bases at V and 5 bases at J, leaving 9 bases unmatched. Germline V lookup: CDR1 SNHLY, CDR2 FYNNEI. CDR3 amino acids: CASTGDRGSETQYF. The CDR3 nucleotides are TGTGCCAGCACCGGAGACAGGGGTTCGGAGACCCAGTACTTC.

This clonotype was picked up a small number of times. The chain recombines TRBV6-5 with TRBJ2-3; perhaps TRBD2 as D (7 bases). Trimming pared 7 bases from V and 5 bases from J, leaving 19 bases between. Germline CDR1 is MNHEY and CDR2 is SVGAGI. This CDR3 has 15 amino acids. CDR3 sequence reads: CASTLRSGGLDTQYF. In DNA form, the CDR3 reads TGTGCCAGCACCTTGCGGTCCGGGGGGCTAGATACGCAGTATTTT.

There are many counts of this clonotype. The chain has TRBV28 and TRBJ2-7, with D perhaps TRBD1 (5 bases). Germline CDR1 reads MDHEN; CDR2 reads SYDVKM. Trimming took 8 bases from V and 5 from J, leaving 19 bases between them. CDR3 size: 14 residues. The CDR3, as DNA: TGTGCCAGCGGAGTGGACAATTCGGCCGACGAGCAGTACTTC. Protein product: CASGVDNSADEQYF.

This clonotype was observed many times. The chain combines TRBV5-5 with TRBJ2-3; a weak D match, TRBD1 (5 bases). The germline V gene has CDR1 SGHKS and CDR2 YYEKEE (reference sequence). The CDR3 length is 15 residues. Trimming stripped 0 bases from V and 0 bases from J, with 8 bases between. CDR3 amino acids: CASSLVPGSTDTQYF. CDR3 DNA sequence: TGTGCCAGCAGCTTGGTCCCAGGGAGCACAGATACGCAGTATTTT.

The sample holds many counts of this clonotype. The chain joins TRBV9 to TRBJ2-5; 9 nucleotides agree with TRBD2. The CDR3 length is 16 residues. Losses at the gene ends were 0 bases for V and 3 bases for J; bases not matched to a gene: 6. Per the germline V gene, CDR1 is SGDLS and CDR2 is YYNGEE. This chain's CDR3 is CASSVGLAENEETQYF. The CDR3 DNA is TGTGCCAGCAGCGTAGGACTAGCGGAAAACGAAGAGACCCAGTACTTC.

This clonotype was counted many times. The chain couples TRBV12-3 or TRBV12-4 to TRBJ1-6; 7 positions agree with TRBD1. V lost 5 bases to trimming and J lost 5 bases; unmatched junction nucleotides: 3. The CDR3 is 14 amino acids. CDR3 sequence reads: CASSPTGDNSPLHF. CDR3 coding DNA: TGTGCCAGCAGTCCCACAGGGGATAATTCACCCCTCCACTTT.

Worth noting for this clonotype: Since a much larger clone is just one base distant, this may be a read error. The chain recombines TRBV12-3 or TRBV12-4 with TRBJ2-7; the match to TRBD2 covers 7 bases. The CDR3 has 15 residues. CDR3 residues: CVSSSTGRTPYEQYF. The CDR3 DNA sequence: TGTGTCAGCAGTAGTACCGGGAGGACGCCCTACGAGCAGTACTTC.

This clonotype was recorded many times. The chain links TRBV4-3 to TRBJ2-5; D possibly corresponds to TRBD2 (5 bases). Trimming pared 1 base from V and 5 bases from J, leaving 11 bases between. Germline lookup yields CDR1 LGHNA and CDR2 YSLEER. The CDR3 length is 14 residues. CDR3 residues: CASSQVGLGETQYF. As DNA, the CDR3 is TGCGCCAGCAGCCAAGTAGGACTTGGGGAGACCCAGTACTTC.

A word on this clonotype: A much larger clonotype is one base distant, so this may be a read error. The rearrangement joins TRBV6-5 to TRBJ1-3, with 8 bases identical to TRBD1. This CDR3 region has 19 residues. The germline V gene encodes CDR1 MNHEY and CDR2 SVGAGI. CDR3 loop: CARSYSSMTGAISGNTIYF. DNA of the CDR3: TGTGCCAGAAGTTACTCGAGTATGACAGGGGCGATCTCCGGAAACACCATATATTTT.

This clonotype has ten or more counts. The chain is built from TRBV11-2 and TRBJ2-5; D is possibly TRBD1 or TRBD2 (6 bases each). CDR3 length: 13 residues. Germline CDR1 reads SGHAT; CDR2 reads FQNNGV. V dropped 5 bases and J dropped 7 bases, with 14 bases sitting between them. The CDR3: CASSRGAVGTQYF. The CDR3 DNA reads as TGTGCCAGCAGCAGGGGGGCCGTCGGGACCCAGTACTTC. Using reference TRBV11-2 and TRBJ2-5 for the parts outside the CDR3, the full variable domain is EAGVAQSPRYKIIEKRQSVAFWCNPISGHATLYWYQQILGQGPKLLIQFQNNGVVDDSQLPKDRFSAERLKGVDSTLKIQPAKLEDSAVYLCASSRGAVGTQYFGPGTRLLVL.

This clonotype was observed many times. The V gene is TRBV20-1, the J gene TRBJ1-1; D may be TRBD1 (5 bases). The V end was cut by 2 bases, the J end by 3 bases, with 16 bases between. The CDR3 is 15 residues long. From germline, CDR1 is DFQATT and CDR2 SNEGSKA (reference sequence). Here the CDR3 reads CSARSAGREDTEAFF. In DNA, the CDR3 is TGCAGTGCTAGATCCGCGGGACGAGAGGACACTGAAGCTTTCTTT.

This clonotype has ten or more counts. CDR3: CASSPREGVYGYTF. The CDR3 region has the DNA TGTGCCAGCAGTCCCAGAGAGGGGGTCTATGGCTACACCTTC. The chain is built from TRBV12-3 or TRBV12-4 and TRBJ1-2, with TRBD1 as a possible D gene (6 bases). The CDR3 runs 14 residues. V dropped 5 bases and J dropped 4 bases, with 14 bases sitting between them.

This clonotype came up many times. V usage is TRBV5-1 and J usage is TRBJ2-7; the D gene is possibly TRBD1 (6 bases). Trimming cost V 0 bases and J 0 bases, with 7 bases left between them. CDR3 size: 14 residues. The germline gives CDR1 SGHRS, CDR2 YFSETQ. The CDR3 DNA reads as TGCGCCAGCAGCTTGGGGACAGCCTCCTACGAGCAGTACTTC. Amino acid sequence: CASSLGTASYEQYF. Full variable domain (rest looked up from reference TRBV5-1 and TRBJ2-7): KAGVTQTPRYLIKTRGQQVTLSCSPISGHRSVSWYQQTPGQGLQFLFEYFSETQRNKGNFPGRFSGRQFSNSRSEMNVSTLELGDSALYLCASSLGTASYEQYFGPGTRLTVT.

There are many counts of this clonotype. This chain links TRBV12-3 or TRBV12-4 with TRBJ2-3; D might be TRBD1 or TRBD2, each matching 5 bases. The CDR3 has 15 amino acids. Trimming stripped 2 bases from V and 3 bases from J, with 12 bases between. In DNA, the CDR3 is TGTGCCAGCAGTTTATCGGGGCAGCGAACAGATACGCAGTATTTT. Protein product: CASSLSGQRTDTQYF.

This clonotype was picked up many times. The chain has TRBV7-9 and TRBJ1-1; D gene ambiguous. V lost 5 bases, J lost 0 bases, and 10 bases lay in between. Germline V gene data show CDR1 as SEHNR and CDR2 as FQNEAQ (reference sequence). The CDR3 consists of 14 residues. CDR3: CASSLGHLNTEAFF. CDR3 nucleotide sequence: TGTGCCAGCAGCCTAGGTCACCTGAACACTGAAGCTTTCTTT. Supplemented by reference TRBV7-9 and TRBJ1-1, the full variable domain reads DTGVSQNPRHKITKRGQNVTFRCDPISEHNRLYWYRQTLGQGPEFLTYFQNEAQLEKSRLLSDRFSAERPKGSFSTLEIQRTEQGDSAMYLCASSLGHLNTEAFFGQGTRLTVV.

The table lists this clonotype with many counts. One end of the junction varies from germline; a read error may be responsible. This chain uses TRBV5-1 with TRBJ2-2, with 9 bases matching TRBD1. Looked up from germline, CDR1 is SGHRS and CDR2 is YFSETQ. The CDR3 totals 15 residues. This chain's CDR3 is CASSPGTGNAGELFF. The CDR3 DNA follows: TGCGCCAGCAGCCCCGGGACAGGGAACGCCGGGGAGCTGTTTTTT.